This T cell receptor beta chain was recovered during a study of blood T cells in healthy people across ages. The germline V gene encodes CDR1 MNHEY and CDR2 SVGAGI. There are 13 residues in the CDR3. Between the trimmed V and J ends, which lost 4 bases and 5 bases, there was a span of 11 bases. Broader study findings: Older individuals had lower TCR beta diversity per million T cells (the decline was roughly linear).

At least ten counts were recorded for this clonotype. Antigen: not known. Alongside a J-beta primer mix, a sample-barcoded 5' primer served in a second PCR lasting about 7 to 11 cycles. MiXCR, run by TCRdb on the 5' RACE reads, gives a single entry per CDR3 protein. The table shows hundreds of thousands of distinct CDR3 sequences, with approximately 29% occurring only once. Sequenced input: blood. The receptor's source is an elderly woman in good health. The V call is TRBV6-5, the J call TRBJ1-2, with D unclear. This CDR3 is CASSLSRQYGYTF. CDR3 bases: TGTGCCAGCAGTTTGAGCAGGCAGTATGGCTACACCTTC.